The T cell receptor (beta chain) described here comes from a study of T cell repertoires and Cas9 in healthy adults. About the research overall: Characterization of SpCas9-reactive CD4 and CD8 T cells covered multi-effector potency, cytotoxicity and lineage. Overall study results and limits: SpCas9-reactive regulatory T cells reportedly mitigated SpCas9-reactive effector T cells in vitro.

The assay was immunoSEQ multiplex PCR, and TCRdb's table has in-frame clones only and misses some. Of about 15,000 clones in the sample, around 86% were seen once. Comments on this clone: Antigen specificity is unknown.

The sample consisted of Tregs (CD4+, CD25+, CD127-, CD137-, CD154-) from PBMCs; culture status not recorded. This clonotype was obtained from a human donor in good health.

The DNA for the CDR3 is TGTGCCAGCAGCTTGGGTTACGAGCAGTACTTC. It translates to CASSLGYEQYF. The chain links TRBV5-4 to TRBJ2-7; D is uncertain. CDR1 and CDR2 from the germline V gene are SGHNT and YYREEE (reference sequence). V was pared by 0 bases and J by 4 bases, with 2 bases between. The CDR3 is 11 amino acids.